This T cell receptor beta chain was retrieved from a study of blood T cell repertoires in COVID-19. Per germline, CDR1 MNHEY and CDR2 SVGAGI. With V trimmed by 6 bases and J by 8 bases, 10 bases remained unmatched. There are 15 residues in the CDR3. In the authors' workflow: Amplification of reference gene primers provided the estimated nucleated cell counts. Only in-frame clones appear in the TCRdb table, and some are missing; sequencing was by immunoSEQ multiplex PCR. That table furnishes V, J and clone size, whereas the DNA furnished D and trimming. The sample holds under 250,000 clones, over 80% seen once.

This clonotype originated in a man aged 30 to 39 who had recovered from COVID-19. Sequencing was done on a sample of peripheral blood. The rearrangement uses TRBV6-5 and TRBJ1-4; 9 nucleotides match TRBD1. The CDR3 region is CASSHRDRASEKLFF. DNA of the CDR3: TGTGCCAGCAGCCACCGGGACAGGGCCAGCGAAAAACTGTTTTTT.